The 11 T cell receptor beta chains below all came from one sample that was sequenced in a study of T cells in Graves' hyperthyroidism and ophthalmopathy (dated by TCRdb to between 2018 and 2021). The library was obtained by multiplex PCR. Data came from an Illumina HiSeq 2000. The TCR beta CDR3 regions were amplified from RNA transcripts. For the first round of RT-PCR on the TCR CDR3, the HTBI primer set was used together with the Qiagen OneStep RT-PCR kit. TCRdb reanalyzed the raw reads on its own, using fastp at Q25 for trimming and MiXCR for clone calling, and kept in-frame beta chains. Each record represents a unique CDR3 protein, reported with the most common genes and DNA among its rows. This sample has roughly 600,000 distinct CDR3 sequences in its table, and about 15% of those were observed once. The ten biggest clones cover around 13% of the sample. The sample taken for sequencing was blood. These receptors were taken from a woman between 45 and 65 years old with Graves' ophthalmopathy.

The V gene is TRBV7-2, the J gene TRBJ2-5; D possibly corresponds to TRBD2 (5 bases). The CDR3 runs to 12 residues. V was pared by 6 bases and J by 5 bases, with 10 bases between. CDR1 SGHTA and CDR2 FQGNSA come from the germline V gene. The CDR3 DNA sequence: TGTGCCAGCAGTTCCAAGCGGGAGACCCAGTACTTC. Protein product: CASSSKRETQYF.

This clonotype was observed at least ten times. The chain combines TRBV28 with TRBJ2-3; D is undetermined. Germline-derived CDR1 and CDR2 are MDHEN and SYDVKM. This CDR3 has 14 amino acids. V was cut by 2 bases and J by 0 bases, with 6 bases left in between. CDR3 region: CASSLIVSTDTQYF. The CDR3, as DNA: TGTGCCAGCAGTTTAATTGTCAGCACAGATACGCAGTATTTT.

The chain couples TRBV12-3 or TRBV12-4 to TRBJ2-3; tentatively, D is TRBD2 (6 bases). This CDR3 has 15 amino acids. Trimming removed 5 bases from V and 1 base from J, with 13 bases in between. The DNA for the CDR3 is TGTGCCAGCAGTCCGGCGGGACTGGGCACAGATACGCAGTATTTT. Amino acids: CASSPAGLGTDTQYF.

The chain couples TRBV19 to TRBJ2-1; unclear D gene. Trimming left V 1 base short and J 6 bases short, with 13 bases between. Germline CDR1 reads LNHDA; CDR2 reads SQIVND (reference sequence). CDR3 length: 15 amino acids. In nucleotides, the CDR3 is TGTGCCAGTAGTATAGGTAAGGGAACAAGCAATGAGCAGTTCTTC. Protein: CASSIGKGTSNEQFF.

CDR3 amino acids: CASSIDHGGVYEQYF. The CDR3 nucleotides read TGTGCCAGTAGTATAGATCACGGGGGAGTCTACGAGCAGTACTTC. The gene calls are TRBV19 and TRBJ2-7; a weak D match, TRBD2 (6 bases). V lost 0 bases and J 3 bases, leaving 12 bases between the germline ends. The germline V gene has CDR1 LNHDA and CDR2 SQIVND (reference sequence). This CDR3 contains 15 residues. Using reference TRBV19 and TRBJ2-7 for the parts outside the CDR3, the full variable domain is DGGITQSPKYLFRKEGQNVTLSCEQNLNHDAMYWYRQDPGQGLRLIYYSQIVNDFQKGDIAEGYSVSREKKESFPLTVTSAQKNPTAFYLCASSIDHGGVYEQYFGPGTRLTVT.

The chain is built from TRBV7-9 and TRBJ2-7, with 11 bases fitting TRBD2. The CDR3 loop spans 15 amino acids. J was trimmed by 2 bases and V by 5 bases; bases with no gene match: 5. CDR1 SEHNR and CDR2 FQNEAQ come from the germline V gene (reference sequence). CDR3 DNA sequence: TGTGCCAGCAGCCAGAGTAGCGGGAGGGCCTACGAGCAGTACTTC. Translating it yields CASSQSSGRAYEQYF.

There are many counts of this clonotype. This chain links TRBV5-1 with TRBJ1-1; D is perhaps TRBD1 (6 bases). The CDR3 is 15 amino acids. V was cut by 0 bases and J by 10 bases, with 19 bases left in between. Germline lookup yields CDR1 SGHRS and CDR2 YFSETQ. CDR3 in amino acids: CASSLESQGRLGAFF. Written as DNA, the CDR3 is TGCGCCAGCAGCTTGGAGAGTCAGGGGAGACTTGGAGCTTTCTTT. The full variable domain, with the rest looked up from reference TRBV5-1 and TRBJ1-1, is KAGVTQTPRYLIKTRGQQVTLSCSPISGHRSVSWYQQTPGQGLQFLFEYFSETQRNKGNFPGRFSGRQFSNSRSEMNVSTLELGDSALYLCASSLESQGRLGAFFGQGTRLTVV.

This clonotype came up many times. CDR3: CASSISSGYTGELFF. The CDR3 region has the DNA TGTGCCAGCAGCATTAGTTCGGGATACACCGGGGAGCTGTTTTTT. The chain has TRBV7-9 and TRBJ2-2, with a tentative D call TRBD2 (5 bases). The germline CDR1 and CDR2 sequences are SEHNR and FQNEAQ (reference sequence). The CDR3 is made up of 15 amino acids. V was pared by 5 bases and J by 3 bases, with 13 bases between.

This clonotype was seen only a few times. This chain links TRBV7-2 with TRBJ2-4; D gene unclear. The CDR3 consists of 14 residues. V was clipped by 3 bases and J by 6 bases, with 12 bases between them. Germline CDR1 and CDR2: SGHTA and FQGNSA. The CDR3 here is CASSFGRMGNIQYF. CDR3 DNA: TGTGCCAGCAGCTTTGGGCGGATGGGAAACATTCAGTACTTC.

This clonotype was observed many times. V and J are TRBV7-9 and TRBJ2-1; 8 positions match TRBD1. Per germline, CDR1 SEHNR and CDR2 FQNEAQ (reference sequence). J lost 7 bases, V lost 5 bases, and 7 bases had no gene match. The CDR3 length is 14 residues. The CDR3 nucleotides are TGTGCCAGCAGCCATGCAGGGGGCTGGAATGAGCAGTTCTTC. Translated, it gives CASSHAGGWNEQFF. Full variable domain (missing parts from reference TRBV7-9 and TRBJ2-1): DTGVSQNPRHKITKRGQNVTFRCDPISEHNRLYWYRQTLGQGPEFLTYFQNEAQLEKSRLLSDRFSAERPKGSFSTLEIQRTEQGDSAMYLCASSHAGGWNEQFFGPGTRLTVL.

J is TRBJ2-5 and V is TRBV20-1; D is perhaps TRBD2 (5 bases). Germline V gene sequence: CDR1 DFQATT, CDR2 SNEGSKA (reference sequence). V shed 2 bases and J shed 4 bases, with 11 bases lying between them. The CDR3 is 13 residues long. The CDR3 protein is CSARRASLETQYF. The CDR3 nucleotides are TGCAGTGCTAGAAGGGCTAGCCTAGAGACCCAGTACTTC.